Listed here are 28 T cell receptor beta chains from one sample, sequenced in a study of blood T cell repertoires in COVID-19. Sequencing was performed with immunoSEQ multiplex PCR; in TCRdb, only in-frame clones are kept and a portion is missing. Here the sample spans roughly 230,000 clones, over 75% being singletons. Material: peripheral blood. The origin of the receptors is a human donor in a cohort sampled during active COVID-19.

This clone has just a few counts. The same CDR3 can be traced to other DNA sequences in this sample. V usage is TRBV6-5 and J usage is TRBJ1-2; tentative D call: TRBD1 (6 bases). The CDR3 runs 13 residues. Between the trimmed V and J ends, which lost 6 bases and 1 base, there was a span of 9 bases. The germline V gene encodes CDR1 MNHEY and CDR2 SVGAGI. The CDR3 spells CASSLDSNYGYTF. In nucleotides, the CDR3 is TGTGCCAGCAGCCTGGACAGTAACTATGGCTACACCTTC.

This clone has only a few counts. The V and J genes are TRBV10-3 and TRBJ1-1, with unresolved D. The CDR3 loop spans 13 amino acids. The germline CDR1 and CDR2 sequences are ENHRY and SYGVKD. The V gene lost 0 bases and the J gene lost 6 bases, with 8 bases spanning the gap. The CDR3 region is CAISESSVAEAFF. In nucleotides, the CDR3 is TGTGCCATCAGTGAGTCATCCGTCGCTGAAGCTTTCTTT.

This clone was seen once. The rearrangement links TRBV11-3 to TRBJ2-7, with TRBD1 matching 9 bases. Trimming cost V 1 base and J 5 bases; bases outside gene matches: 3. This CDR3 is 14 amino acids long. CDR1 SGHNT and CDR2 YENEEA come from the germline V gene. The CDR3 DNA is TGTGCCAGCAGCTTAGGCGGGACAGGGCACGAGCAGTACTTC. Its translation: CASSLGGTGHEQYF.

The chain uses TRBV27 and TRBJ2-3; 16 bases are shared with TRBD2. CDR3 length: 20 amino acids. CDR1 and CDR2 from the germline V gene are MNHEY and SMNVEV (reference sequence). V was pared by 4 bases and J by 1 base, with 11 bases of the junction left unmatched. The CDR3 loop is CASSSQGLAGGPSGTDTQYF. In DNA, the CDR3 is TGTGCCAGCAGTTCCCAGGGACTAGCGGGGGGGCCCAGTGGCACAGATACGCAGTATTTT.

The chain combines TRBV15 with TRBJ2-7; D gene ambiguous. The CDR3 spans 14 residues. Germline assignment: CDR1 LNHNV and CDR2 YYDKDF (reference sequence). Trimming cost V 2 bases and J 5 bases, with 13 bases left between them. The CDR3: CATSRRGVLHEQYF. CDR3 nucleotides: TGTGCCACCAGCAGACGAGGAGTTTTGCACGAGCAGTACTTC.

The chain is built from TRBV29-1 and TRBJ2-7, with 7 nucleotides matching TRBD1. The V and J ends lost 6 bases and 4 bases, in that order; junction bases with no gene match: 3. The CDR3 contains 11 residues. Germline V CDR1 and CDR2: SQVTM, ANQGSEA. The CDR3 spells CSVKGAYEQYF. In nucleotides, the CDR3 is TGCAGCGTAAAGGGGGCGTACGAGCAGTACTTC.

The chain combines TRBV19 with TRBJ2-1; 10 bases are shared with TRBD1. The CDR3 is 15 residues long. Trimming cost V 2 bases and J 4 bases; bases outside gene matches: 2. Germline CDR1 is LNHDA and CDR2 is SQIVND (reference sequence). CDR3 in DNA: TGTGCCAGTAGTATAAGGGGACAGGGGTACAATGAGCAGTTCTTC. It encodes CASSIRGQGYNEQFF.

CDR3 region: CASSQDPDRGNTEAFF. The CDR3 region has the DNA TGTGCCAGCAGCCAAGATCCGGACAGGGGGAACACTGAAGCTTTCTTT. This sequence joins TRBV3-1 (or the pseudogene TRBV3-2) and TRBJ1-1, with 9 positions matching TRBD1. The CDR3 is 16 amino acids. The germline gives CDR1 LGHDT, CDR2 YNNKEL (reference sequence). V was pared by 0 bases and J by 1 base, with 3 bases of the junction left unmatched.

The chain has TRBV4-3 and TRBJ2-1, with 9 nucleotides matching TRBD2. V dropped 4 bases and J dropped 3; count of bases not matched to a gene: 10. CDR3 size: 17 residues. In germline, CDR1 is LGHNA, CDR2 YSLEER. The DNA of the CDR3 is TGCGCCAGCAGCCGGGGGTGGCGGGAGGGAAGCTACAATGAGCAGTTCTTC. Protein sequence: CASSRGWREGSYNEQFF.

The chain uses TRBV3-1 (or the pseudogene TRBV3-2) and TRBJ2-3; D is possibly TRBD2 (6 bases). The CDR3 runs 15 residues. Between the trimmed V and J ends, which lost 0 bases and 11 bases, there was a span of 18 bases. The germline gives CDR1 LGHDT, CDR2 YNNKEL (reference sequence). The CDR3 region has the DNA TGTGCCAGCAGCCAAGAAGTAGGTCTAGCGCACCAGCAGTATTTT. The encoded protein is CASSQEVGLAHQQYF.

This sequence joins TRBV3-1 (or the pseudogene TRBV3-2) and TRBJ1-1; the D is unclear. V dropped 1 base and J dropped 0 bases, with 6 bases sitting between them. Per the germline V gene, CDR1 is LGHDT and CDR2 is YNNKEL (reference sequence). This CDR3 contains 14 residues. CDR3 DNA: TGTGCCAGCAGCCAAGCACAGCTGAACACTGAAGCTTTCTTT. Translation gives CASSQAQLNTEAFF.

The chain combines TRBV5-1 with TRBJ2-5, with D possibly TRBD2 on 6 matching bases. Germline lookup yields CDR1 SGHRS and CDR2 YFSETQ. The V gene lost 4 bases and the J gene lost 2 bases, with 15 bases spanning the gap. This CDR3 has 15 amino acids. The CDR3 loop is CASSIQVADQETQYF. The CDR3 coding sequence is TGCGCCAGCAGCATACAGGTAGCGGATCAAGAGACCCAGTACTTC.

The DNA of the CDR3 is TGTGCCAGTCTCGGACTAGCGGCAGCCTCCGATACGCAGTATTTT. Its translation: CASLGLAAASDTQYF. The genes are TRBV28 and TRBJ2-3, with 10 bases matching TRBD2. V shed 9 bases and J 6 bases; nucleotides not matched to a gene: 12. Germline lookup yields CDR1 MDHEN and CDR2 SYDVKM. CDR3 size: 15 residues.

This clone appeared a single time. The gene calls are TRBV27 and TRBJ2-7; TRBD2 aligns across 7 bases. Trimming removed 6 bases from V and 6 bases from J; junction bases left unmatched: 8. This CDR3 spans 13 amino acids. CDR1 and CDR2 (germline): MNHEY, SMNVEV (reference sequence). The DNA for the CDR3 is TGTGCCAGCAGGTTGGGAGGGGCGGGCGAGCAGTACTTC. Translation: CASRLGGAGEQYF.

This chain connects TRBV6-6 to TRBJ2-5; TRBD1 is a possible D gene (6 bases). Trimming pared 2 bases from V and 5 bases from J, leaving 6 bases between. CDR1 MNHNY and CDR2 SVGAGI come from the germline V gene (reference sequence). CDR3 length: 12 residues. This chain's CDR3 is CASSYGQETQYF. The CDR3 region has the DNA TGTGCCAGCAGTTACGGACAGGAGACCCAGTACTTC.

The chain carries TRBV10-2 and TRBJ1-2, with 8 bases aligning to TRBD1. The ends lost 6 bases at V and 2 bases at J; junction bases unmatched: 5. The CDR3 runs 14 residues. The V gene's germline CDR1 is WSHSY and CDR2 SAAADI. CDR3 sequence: CASRETGDNYGYTF. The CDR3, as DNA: TGCGCCAGCAGGGAGACAGGGGACAACTATGGCTACACCTTC.

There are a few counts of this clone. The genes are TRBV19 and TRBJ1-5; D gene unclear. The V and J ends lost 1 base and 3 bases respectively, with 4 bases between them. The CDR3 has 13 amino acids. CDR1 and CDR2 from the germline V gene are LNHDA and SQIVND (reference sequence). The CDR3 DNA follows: TGTGCCAGTAGTATAGTAGTCAATCAGCCCCAGCATTTT. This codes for CASSIVVNQPQHF. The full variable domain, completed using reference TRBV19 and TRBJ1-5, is DGGITQSPKYLFRKEGQNVTLSCEQNLNHDAMYWYRQDPGQGLRLIYYSQIVNDFQKGDIAEGYSVSREKKESFPLTVTSAQKNPTAFYLCASSIVVNQPQHFGDGTRLSIL.

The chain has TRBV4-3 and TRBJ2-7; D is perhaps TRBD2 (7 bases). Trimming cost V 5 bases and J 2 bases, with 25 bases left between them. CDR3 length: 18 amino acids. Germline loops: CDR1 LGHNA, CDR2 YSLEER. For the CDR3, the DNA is TGCGCCAGCAGCTCCTCACTTGACCCTGGGGGGGGCGCCTACGAGCAGTACTTC. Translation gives CASSSSLDPGGGAYEQYF.

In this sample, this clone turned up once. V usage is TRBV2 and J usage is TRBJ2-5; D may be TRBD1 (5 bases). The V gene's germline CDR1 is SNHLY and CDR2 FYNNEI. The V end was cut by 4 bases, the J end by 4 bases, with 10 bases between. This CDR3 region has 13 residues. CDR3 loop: CASSVSGPETQYF. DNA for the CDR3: TGTGCCAGCAGTGTATCAGGGCCAGAGACCCAGTACTTC.

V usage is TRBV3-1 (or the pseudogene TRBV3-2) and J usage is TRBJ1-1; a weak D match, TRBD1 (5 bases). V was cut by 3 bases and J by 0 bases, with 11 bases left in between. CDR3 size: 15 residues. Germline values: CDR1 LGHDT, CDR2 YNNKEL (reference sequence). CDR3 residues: CASSQAGLMNTEAFF. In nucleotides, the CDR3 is TGTGCCAGCAGCCAGGCGGGACTAATGAACACTGAAGCTTTCTTT.

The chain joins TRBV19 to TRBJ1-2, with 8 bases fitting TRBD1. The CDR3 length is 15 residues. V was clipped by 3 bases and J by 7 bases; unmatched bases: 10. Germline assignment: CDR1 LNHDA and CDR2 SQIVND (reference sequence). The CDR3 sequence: CASSIGQGPFGGYTF. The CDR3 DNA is TGTGCCAGTAGTATTGGACAGGGCCCCTTTGGTGGCTACACCTTC.

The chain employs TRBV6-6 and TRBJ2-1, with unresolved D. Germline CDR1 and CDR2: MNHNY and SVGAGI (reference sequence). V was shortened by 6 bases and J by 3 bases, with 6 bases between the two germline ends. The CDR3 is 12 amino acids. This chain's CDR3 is CASRVGYNEQFF. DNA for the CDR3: TGTGCCAGCAGGGTCGGCTACAATGAGCAGTTCTTC.

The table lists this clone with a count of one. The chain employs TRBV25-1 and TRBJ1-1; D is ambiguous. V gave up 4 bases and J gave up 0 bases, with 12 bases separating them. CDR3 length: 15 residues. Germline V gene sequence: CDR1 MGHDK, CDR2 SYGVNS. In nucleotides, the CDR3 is TGTGCCAGCAGTGCATCAGACATAGTGAACACTGAAGCTTTCTTT. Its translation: CASSASDIVNTEAFF.

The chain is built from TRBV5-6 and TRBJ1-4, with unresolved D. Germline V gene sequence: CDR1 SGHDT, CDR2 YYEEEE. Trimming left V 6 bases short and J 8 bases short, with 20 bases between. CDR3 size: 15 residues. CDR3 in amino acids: CASTRGVPDREKLFF. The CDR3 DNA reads TGTGCCAGCACCCGGGGTGTCCCAGACCGGGAAAAACTGTTTTTT.

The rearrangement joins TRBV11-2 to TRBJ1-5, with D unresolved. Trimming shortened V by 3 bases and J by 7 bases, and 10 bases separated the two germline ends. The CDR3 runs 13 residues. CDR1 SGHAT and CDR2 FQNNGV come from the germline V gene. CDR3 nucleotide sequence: TGTGCCAGCAGCTTGCGGTATGACCAGCCCCAGCATTTT. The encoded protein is CASSLRYDQPQHF.

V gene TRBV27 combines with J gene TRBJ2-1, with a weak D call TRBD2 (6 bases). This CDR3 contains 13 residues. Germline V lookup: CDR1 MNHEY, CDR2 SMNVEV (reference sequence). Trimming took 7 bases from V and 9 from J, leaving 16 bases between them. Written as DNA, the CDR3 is TGTGCCAGCACGTTTCTCGGGGGAAGTGAGCAGTTCTTC. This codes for CASTFLGGSEQFF.

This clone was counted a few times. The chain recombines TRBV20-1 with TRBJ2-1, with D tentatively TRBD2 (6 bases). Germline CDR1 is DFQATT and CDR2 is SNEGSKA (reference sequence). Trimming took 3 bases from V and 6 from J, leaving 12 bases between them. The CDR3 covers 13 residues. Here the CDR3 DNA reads TGCAGTGCTAGTCGGGGGACTCGCAATGAGCAGTTCTTC. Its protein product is CSASRGTRNEQFF.

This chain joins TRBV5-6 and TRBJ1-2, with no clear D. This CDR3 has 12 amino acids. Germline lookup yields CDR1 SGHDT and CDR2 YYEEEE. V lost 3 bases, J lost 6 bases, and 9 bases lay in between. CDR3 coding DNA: TGTGCCAGCAGCTGGAGGAGGGATGGCTACACCTTC. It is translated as CASSWRRDGYTF.